The sequence of this T cell receptor (beta chain) was determined in a study of shared clonotypes between healthy human individuals. V was cut by 4 bases and J by 7 bases, with 19 bases left in between. This CDR3 has 15 residues. Germline-derived CDR1 and CDR2 are MDHEN and SYDVKM. Using immunoSEQ multiplex PCR, the repertoire was profiled, and TCRdb retains in-frame clones only, with some absent. Of more than 500,000 clones in the sample, around 95% were seen once. The naive CD8 subset, CD45RO-negative cells positively selected for CCR7, excluded terminally differentiated effector memory CD45RA+ cells.

This clonotype was obtained from a woman in her twenties or thirties in good health. The chain recombines TRBV28 with TRBJ1-2; no firm D call. Sequencing was performed on naive CD8+ T cells sorted from blood. CDR3 coding DNA: TGTGCCAGCAGTTCCTCTAGTGGCAGGTGGGGTGGCTACACCTTC. Translating it yields CASSSSSGRWGGYTF.